This T cell receptor beta chain was documented in a study of Graves' ophthalmopathy and Graves' hyperthyroidism. V lost 4 bases and J lost 4; bases outside the gene matches: 10. This CDR3 is 16 amino acids long. Germline assignment: CDR1 SGHNT and CDR2 YENEEA. Amplified material comprised TCR beta CDR3 regions derived from RNA transcripts. An initial RT-PCR round employing HTBI primers preceded a second-round multiplex PCR. TCRdb itself ran the multiplex PCR reads through MiXCR, one entry per CDR3 protein. The sample shows about 1.1 million distinct CDR3 sequences, 36% of them seen only once. Sequenced input: peripheral blood or thyroid tissue (not recorded which). The V call is TRBV11-3, the J call TRBJ1-1, with 9 bases lining up with TRBD1. This sequence originates from an adult man with Graves' hyperthyroidism. The CDR3 region has the DNA TGTGCCAGCAGCTCATATCTCGGGGGACAGGGCACTGAAGCTTTCTTT. It encodes CASSSYLGGQGTEAFF.